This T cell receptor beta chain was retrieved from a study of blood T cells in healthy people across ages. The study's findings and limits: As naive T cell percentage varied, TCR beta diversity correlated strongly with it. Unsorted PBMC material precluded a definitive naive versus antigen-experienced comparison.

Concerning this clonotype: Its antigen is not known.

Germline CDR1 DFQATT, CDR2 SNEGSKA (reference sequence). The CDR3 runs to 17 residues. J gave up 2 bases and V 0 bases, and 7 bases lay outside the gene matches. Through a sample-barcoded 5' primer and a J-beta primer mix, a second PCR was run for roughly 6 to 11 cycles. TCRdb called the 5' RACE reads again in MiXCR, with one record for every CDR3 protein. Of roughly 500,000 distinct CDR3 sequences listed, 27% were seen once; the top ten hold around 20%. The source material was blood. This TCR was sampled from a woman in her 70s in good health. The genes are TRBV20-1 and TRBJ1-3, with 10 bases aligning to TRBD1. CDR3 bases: TGCAGTGCTAGAGATTTGAGGGACAGGGGCCCTGGAAACACCATATATTTT. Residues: CSARDLRDRGPGNTIYF.